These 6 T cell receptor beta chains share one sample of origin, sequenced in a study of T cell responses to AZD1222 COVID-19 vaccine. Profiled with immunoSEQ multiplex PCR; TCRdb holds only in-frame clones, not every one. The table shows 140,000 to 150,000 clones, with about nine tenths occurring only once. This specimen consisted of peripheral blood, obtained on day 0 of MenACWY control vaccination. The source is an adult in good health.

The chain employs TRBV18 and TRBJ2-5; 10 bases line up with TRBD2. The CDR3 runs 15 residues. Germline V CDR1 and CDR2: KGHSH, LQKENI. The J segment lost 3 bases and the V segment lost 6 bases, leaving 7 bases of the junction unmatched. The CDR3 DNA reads TGTGCCAGCTCGGCTAGCGGGGGCGGTAAAGAGACCCAGTACTTC. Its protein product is CASSASGGGKETQYF.

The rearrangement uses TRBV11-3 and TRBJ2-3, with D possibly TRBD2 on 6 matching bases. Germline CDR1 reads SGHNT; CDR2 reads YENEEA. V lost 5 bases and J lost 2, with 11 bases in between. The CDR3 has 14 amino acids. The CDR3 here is CASSRGLSTDTQYF. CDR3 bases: TGTGCCAGCAGCCGGGGACTTTCCACAGATACGCAGTATTTT. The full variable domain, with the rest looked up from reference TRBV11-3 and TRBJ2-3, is EAGVVQSPRYKIIEKKQPVAFWCNPISGHNTLYWYLQNLGQGPELLIRYENEEAVDDSQLPKDRFSAERLKGVDSTLKIQPAELGDSAVYLCASSRGLSTDTQYFGPGTRLTVL.

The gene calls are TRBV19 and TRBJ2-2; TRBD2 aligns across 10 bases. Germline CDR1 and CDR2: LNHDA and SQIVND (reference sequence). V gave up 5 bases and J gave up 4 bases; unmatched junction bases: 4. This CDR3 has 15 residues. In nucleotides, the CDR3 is TGTGCCAGTAGTCCGACTAGCGGGTCCACCGGGGAGCTGTTTTTT. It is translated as CASSPTSGSTGELFF.

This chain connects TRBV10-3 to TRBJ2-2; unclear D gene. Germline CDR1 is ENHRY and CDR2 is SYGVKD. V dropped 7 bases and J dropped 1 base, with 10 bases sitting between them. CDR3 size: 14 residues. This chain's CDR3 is CAIKFEENTGELFF. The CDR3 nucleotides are TGTGCCATCAAATTCGAGGAGAACACCGGGGAGCTGTTTTTT.

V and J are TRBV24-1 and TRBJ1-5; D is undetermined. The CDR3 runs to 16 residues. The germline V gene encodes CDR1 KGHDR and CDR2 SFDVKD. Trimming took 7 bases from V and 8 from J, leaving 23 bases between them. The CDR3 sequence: CATSHPRHFGMEPQHF. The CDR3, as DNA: TGTGCCACCAGCCACCCGAGACATTTTGGGATGGAGCCCCAGCATTTT.

CDR3 sequence: CASSFGQGGYGYTF. The CDR3 DNA sequence: TGTGCCAGCAGTTTTGGGCAGGGAGGTTATGGCTACACCTTC. The V and J genes are TRBV28 and TRBJ1-2, with a weak D call TRBD1 (5 bases). Germline V lookup: CDR1 MDHEN, CDR2 SYDVKM. Trimming removed 3 bases from V and 5 bases from J, with 13 bases in between. CDR3 size: 14 residues.